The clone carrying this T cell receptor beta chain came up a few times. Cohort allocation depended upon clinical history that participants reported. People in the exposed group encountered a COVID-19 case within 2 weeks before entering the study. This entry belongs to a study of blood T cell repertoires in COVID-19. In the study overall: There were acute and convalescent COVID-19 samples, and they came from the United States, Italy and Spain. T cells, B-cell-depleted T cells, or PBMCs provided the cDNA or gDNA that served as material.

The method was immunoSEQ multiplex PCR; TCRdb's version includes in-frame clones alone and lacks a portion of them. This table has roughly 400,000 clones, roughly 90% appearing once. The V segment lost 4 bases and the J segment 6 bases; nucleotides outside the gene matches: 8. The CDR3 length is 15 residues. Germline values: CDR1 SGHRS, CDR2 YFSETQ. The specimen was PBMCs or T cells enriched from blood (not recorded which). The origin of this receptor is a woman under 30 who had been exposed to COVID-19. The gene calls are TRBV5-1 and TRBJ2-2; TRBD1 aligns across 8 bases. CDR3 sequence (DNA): TGCGCCAGCAGCCCCCGGACAGGGCTGTCCGGGGAGCTGTTTTTT. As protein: CASSPRTGLSGELFF.